One sample yielded the 21 T cell receptor beta chains listed below, sequenced in a study of CD8+CD57+ T cells in acquired aplastic anemia. All patients picked for sequencing had shown, by flow cytometry, an expansion of CD8+CD57+ cells. Using genomic DNA as the template, TCR beta VDJ and CDR3 profiling was carried out. A single record per CDR3 protein comes from TCRdb applying MiXCR to the reads. The data contain around 220,000 distinct CDR3 sequences, roughly 45% of them singletons. The sequenced material came from sorted CD4+, CD8+, or CD8+CD57+ T cells (not recorded which) from PBMCs. These receptors were taken from a human donor with aplastic anemia.

The V call is TRBV24-1, the J call TRBJ1-2, with 9 bases fitting TRBD1. Germline lookup yields CDR1 KGHDR and CDR2 SFDVKD. Trimming took 4 bases from V and 8 from J; bases not matched to a gene: 7. This CDR3 is built from 14 residues. DNA for the CDR3: TGTGCCACCAGTGACGAACAGGGGGCCTTGGGCTACACCTTC. Amino acid sequence: CATSDEQGALGYTF.

The chain combines TRBV30 with TRBJ2-6, with 7 bases identical to TRBD1. The CDR3 extends over 16 amino acids. V lost 2 bases and J lost 3; bases outside the gene matches: 7. The germline CDR1 and CDR2 sequences are GTSNPN and SVGIG (reference sequence). The chain's CDR3 is CAWSRGGAGGANVLTF. DNA of the CDR3: TGTGCCTGGAGTAGAGGGGGCGCGGGTGGGGCCAACGTCCTGACTTTC.

J is TRBJ2-1 and V is TRBV5-6; 10 bases are shared with TRBD1. J lost 6 bases, V lost 2 bases, and 2 bases had no gene match. The CDR3 spans 14 residues. Germline CDR1 is SGHDT and CDR2 is YYEEEE. CDR3 in amino acids: CASSFGTGVNEQFF. The CDR3 DNA reads TGTGCCAGCAGCTTCGGGACAGGGGTCAATGAGCAGTTCTTC.

The chain has TRBV5-4 and TRBJ2-5; D remains unclear. This CDR3 region has 13 residues. The V end was cut by 3 bases, the J end by 5 bases, with 11 bases between. CDR1 is SGHNT and CDR2 is YYREEE in the germline V gene (reference sequence). This CDR3 reads CASSSPLAETQYF. Here the CDR3 DNA reads TGTGCCAGCAGCTCCCCCCTGGCGGAGACCCAGTACTTC.

This clonotype was seen ten or more times. The gene calls are TRBV2 and TRBJ2-4; TRBD1 might be the D (6 bases). Trimming removed 5 bases from V and 6 bases from J, with 23 bases in between. CDR1 is SNHLY and CDR2 is FYNNEI in the germline V gene. This CDR3 is built from 17 residues. CDR3 coding DNA: TGTGCCAGCAGTCGGAGGACAGCAATCCTTGTCGGAAACATTCAGTACTTC. Its translation is CASSRRTAILVGNIQYF.

The rearrangement joins TRBV20-1 to TRBJ2-1; 7 nucleotides match TRBD2. The CDR3 is made up of 13 amino acids. The germline V gene encodes CDR1 DFQATT and CDR2 SNEGSKA (reference sequence). CDR3 in amino acids: CRPQRGGSNEQFF. Here the CDR3 DNA reads TGCCGCCCCCAGCGGGGAGGGAGCAATGAGCAGTTCTTC.

This clonotype was seen repeatedly, ten times or more. J is TRBJ1-6 and V is TRBV7-2; no clear D gene. The V end lost 4 bases, the J end lost 5 bases, and 3 bases lay between the germline ends. The CDR3 runs to 12 residues. Germline CDR1 SGHTA, CDR2 FQGNSA. This chain's CDR3 is CASSYNNSPLHF. The CDR3, as DNA: TGTGCCAGCAGCTATAATAATTCACCCCTCCACTTT.

This clonotype has at least ten counts. The chain combines TRBV10-3 with TRBJ1-2, with TRBD1 as a possible D gene (6 bases). Per germline, CDR1 ENHRY and CDR2 SYGVKD. The CDR3 consists of 13 residues. The germline V and J ends were trimmed by 6 bases and 4 bases, with 12 bases remaining between them. CDR3 protein: CAISPGGGYGYTF. DNA for the CDR3: TGTGCCATCAGCCCCGGGGGCGGCTATGGCTACACCTTC.

A single count supports this clonotype. The chain employs TRBV5-6 and TRBJ2-3; 7 nucleotides line up with TRBD1. Trimming at V came to 3 bases and at J to 3 bases, leaving 7 bases not matched to a gene. This CDR3 has 15 amino acids. Germline V lookup: CDR1 SGHDT, CDR2 YYEEEE. CDR3 sequence reads: CASSSLTGPTDTQYF. The CDR3 DNA sequence: TGTGCCAGCAGCTCCTTGACAGGGCCGACAGATACGCAGTATTTT. Filled out from reference TRBV5-6 and TRBJ2-3, the complete variable domain reads DAGVTQSPTHLIKTRGQQVTLRCSPKSGHDTVSWYQQALGQGPQFIFQYYEEEERQRGNFPDRFSGHQFPNYSSELNVNALLLGDSALYLCASSSLTGPTDTQYFGPGTRLTVL.

This clonotype has a count of ten or more. The chain has TRBV20-1 and TRBJ2-1; TRBD1 matches at 8 bases. The trim removed 0 bases at V and 6 bases at J, leaving 10 bases unmatched. From germline, CDR1 is DFQATT and CDR2 SNEGSKA (reference sequence). CDR3 size: 16 residues. CDR3 coding DNA: TGCAGTGCTAGAGATCGTCTGGACAGGGTCCCCAATGAGCAGTTCTTC. Its translation is CSARDRLDRVPNEQFF.

The rearrangement uses TRBV2 and TRBJ2-7, with 7 bases lining up with TRBD2. CDR3 length: 13 amino acids. After removal of 10 bases from V and 6 bases from J, the junction contained 12 bases not matched to a gene. Germline V gene lookup returns CDR1 SNHLY and CDR2 FYNNEI. CDR3 region: CATWEGLAREQYF. DNA for the CDR3: TGTGCCACCTGGGAGGGGCTAGCTCGCGAGCAGTACTTC.

In the case of this clonotype: A junction boundary mismatches the germline segment, possibly from a read error. J is TRBJ2-1 and V is TRBV2; TRBD2 is a possible D gene (6 bases). The CDR3 is 14 amino acids. Germline V gene sequence: CDR1 SNHLY, CDR2 FYNNEI. The CDR3 protein is CARSGTGSYNERFF. In DNA form, the CDR3 reads TGTGCCAGGTCCGGGACTGGTTCCTACAATGAGCGGTTCTTC.

This clonotype occurred many times. The V gene is TRBV7-8, the J gene TRBJ2-3, with D possibly matching TRBD2 (6 bases). The CDR3 spans 16 residues. The V end lost 5 bases, the J end lost 2 bases, and 17 bases lay between the germline ends. Germline values: CDR1 SGHVS, CDR2 FQNEAQ. CDR3 in DNA: TGTGCCAGCAGCCCCGGGACTTCGAAGCCCACAGATACGCAGTATTTT. It specifies CASSPGTSKPTDTQYF.

The CDR3 DNA sequence: TGCGCCAGCAGCTTGGCCTCTAGCGGGGGGGCCGAGGAGCTGTTTTTT. This sequence encodes CASSLASSGGAEELFF. This chain joins TRBV5-1 and TRBJ2-2, with 12 bases that match TRBD2. The CDR3 has 16 amino acids. The germline V gene has CDR1 SGHRS and CDR2 YFSETQ. J gave up 10 bases and V 0 bases, and 7 bases lay outside the gene matches.

This clonotype was detected ten times or more. The chain carries TRBV12-3 or TRBV12-4 and TRBJ2-7; 7 positions agree with TRBD2. The CDR3 sequence is 15 residues long. The V gene end was trimmed by 5 bases and the J gene end by 3 bases; junction bases not matched to a gene: 10. The CDR3 spells CASSLQGGFDYEQYF. The CDR3 coding sequence is TGTGCCAGCAGTCTCCAGGGAGGGTTCGACTACGAGCAGTACTTC.

This chain connects TRBV28 to TRBJ1-1, with a tentative D call TRBD1 (6 bases). CDR1 and CDR2 from the germline V gene are MDHEN and SYDVKM. V lost 4 bases and J 5 bases, leaving 17 bases between the germline ends. The CDR3 extends over 15 amino acids. The CDR3 DNA sequence: TGTGCCAGCAGTTGGCAGGGGAGGGGAGAAACTGAAGCTTTCTTT. Translated, it gives CASSWQGRGETEAFF.

The chain has TRBV24-1 and TRBJ2-7; D is undetermined. Trimming took off 10 bases at V and 5 bases at J, with 8 bases between the two ends. This CDR3 is built from 10 residues. Per the germline V gene, CDR1 is KGHDR and CDR2 is SFDVKD. The chain's CDR3 is CATAEDEQYF. Here the CDR3 DNA reads TGTGCCACGGCCGAAGACGAGCAGTACTTC.

At least ten counts were recorded for this clonotype. The chain uses TRBV7-9 and TRBJ2-1, with D tentatively TRBD2 (5 bases). Looked up from germline, CDR1 is SEHNR and CDR2 is FQNEAQ (reference sequence). Between the trimmed V and J ends, which lost 10 bases and 4 bases, there was a span of 14 bases. The CDR3 covers 13 residues. CDR3 bases: TGTGCCACCCCGGGGAGAGGGTACAATGAGCAGTTCTTC. This sequence encodes CATPGRGYNEQFF.

The table lists this clonotype with a few counts. The chain combines TRBV30 with TRBJ1-5; 8 bases map to TRBD1. The CDR3 is made up of 15 amino acids. In germline, CDR1 is GTSNPN, CDR2 SVGIG (reference sequence). After removal of 4 bases from V and 5 bases from J, the junction contained 10 bases not matched to a gene. In nucleotides, the CDR3 is TGTGCCTGGAACCCCGGCGGGACAGGTTATCAGCCCCAGCATTTT. Protein product: CAWNPGGTGYQPQHF.

This rearrangement joins TRBV15 to TRBJ2-3; 7 nucleotides match TRBD2. The CDR3 consists of 15 residues. The germline gives CDR1 LNHNV, CDR2 YYDKDF (reference sequence). The J segment lost 6 bases and the V segment lost 0 bases, leaving 6 bases of the junction unmatched. For the CDR3, the DNA is TGTGCCACCAGCAGAGATCCCCTAGCGGTGGATACGCAGTATTTT. Translation gives CATSRDPLAVDTQYF.

This chain connects TRBV28 to TRBJ1-2; D is uncertain. The CDR3 runs to 15 residues. Germline CDR1 and CDR2: MDHEN and SYDVKM. With 4 bases removed from V and 3 bases from J, the gap between germline ends came to 15 bases. CDR3 in DNA: TGTGCCAGCAGTTCTCCCCCTCTTGGGGACTATGGCTACACCTTC. Protein product: CASSSPPLGDYGYTF.